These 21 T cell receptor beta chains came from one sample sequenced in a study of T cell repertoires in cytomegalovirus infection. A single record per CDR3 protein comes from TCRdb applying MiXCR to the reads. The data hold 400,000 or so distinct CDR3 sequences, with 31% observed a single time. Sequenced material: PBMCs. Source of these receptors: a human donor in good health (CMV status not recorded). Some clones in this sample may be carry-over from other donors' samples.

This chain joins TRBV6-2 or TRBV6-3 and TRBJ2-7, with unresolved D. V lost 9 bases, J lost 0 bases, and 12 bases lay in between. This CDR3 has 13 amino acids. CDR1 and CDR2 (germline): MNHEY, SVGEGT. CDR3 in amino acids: CASTAYSSYEQYF. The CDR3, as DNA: TGTGCCAGTACAGCCTACAGCTCCTACGAGCAGTACTTC.

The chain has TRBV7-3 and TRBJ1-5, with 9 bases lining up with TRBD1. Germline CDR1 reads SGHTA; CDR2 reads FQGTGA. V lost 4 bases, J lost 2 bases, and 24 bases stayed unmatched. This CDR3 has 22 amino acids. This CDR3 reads CASSSHAPTGGKYSKGNQPQHF. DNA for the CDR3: TGTGCCAGCAGCTCCCATGCCCCGACAGGGGGGAAATATAGTAAAGGCAATCAGCCCCAGCATTTT.

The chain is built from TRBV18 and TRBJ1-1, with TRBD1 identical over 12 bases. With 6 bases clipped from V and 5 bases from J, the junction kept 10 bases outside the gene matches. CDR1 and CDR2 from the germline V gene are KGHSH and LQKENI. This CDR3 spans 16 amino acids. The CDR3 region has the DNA TGTGCCAGCTCTCGCGCCGGGACAGGGGGCGCGACTGAAGCTTTCTTT. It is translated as CASSRAGTGGATEAFF.

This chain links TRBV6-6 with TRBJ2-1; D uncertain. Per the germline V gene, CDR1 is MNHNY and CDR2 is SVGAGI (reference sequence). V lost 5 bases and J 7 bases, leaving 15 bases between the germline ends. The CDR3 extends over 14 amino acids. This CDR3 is CASSPRTVGNEQFF. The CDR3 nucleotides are TGTGCCAGCAGTCCCCGCACGGTGGGTAATGAGCAGTTCTTC.

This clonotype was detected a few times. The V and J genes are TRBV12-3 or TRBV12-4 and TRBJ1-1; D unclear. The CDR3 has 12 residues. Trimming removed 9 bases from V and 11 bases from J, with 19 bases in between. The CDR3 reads CASFEDGGRAFF. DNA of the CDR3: TGTGCCAGTTTCGAGGACGGCGGAAGGGCTTTCTTT.

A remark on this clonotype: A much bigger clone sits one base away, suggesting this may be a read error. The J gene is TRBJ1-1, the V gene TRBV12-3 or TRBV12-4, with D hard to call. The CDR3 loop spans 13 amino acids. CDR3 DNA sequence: TGTGCCAGCAGTTCGAACCGGGCCACTGAAGCTTACTTT. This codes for CASSSNRATEAYF.

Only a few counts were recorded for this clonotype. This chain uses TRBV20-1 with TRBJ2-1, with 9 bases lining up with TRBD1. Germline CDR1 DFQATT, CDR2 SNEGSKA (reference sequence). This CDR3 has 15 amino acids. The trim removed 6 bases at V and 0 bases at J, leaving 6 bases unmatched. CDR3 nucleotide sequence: TGCAGTGCCGTGCGGGGACAGGGCTCCTACAATGAGCAGTTCTTC. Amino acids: CSAVRGQGSYNEQFF.

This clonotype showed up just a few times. The CDR3 loop is CASSYGPPLARQETQYF. For the CDR3, the DNA is TGTGCCAGCAGTTACGGCCCCCCACTAGCGCGCCAAGAGACCCAGTACTTC. This chain links TRBV6-2 or TRBV6-3 with TRBJ2-5; 7 nucleotides line up with TRBD2. The V segment lost 2 bases and the J segment 1 base; nucleotides outside the gene matches: 10. This CDR3 has 17 residues. Per germline, CDR1 MNHEY and CDR2 SVGEGT.

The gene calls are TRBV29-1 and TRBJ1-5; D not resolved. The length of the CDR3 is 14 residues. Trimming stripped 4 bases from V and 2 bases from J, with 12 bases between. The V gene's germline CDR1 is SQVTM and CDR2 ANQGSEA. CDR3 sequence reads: CSVVEGGGNQPQHF. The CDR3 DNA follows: TGCAGCGTTGTAGAGGGAGGCGGCAATCAGCCCCAGCATTTT.

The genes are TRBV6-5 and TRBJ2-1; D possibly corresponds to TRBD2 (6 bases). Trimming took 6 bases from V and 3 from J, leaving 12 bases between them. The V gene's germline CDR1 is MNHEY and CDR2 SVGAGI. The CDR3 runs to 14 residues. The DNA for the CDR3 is TGTGCCAGCAGCGAGAGGGGAGGCTACAATGAGCAGTTCTTC. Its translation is CASSERGGYNEQFF.

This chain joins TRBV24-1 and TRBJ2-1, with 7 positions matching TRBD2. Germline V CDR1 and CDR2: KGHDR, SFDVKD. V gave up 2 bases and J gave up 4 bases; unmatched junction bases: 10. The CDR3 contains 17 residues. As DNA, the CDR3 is TGTGCCACCAGTGATTCCCATTCGGGGGGATGGTACAATGAGCAGTTCTTC. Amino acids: CATSDSHSGGWYNEQFF.

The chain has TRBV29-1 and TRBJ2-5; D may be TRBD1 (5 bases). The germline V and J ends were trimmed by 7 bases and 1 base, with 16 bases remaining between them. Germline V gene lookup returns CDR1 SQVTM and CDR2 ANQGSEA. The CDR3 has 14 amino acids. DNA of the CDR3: TGCAGCGGCATCCTTTACAGGAGCCAAGAGACCCAGTACTTC. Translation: CSGILYRSQETQYF. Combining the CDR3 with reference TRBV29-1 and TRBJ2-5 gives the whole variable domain SAVISQKPSRDICQRGTSLTIQCQVDSQVTMMFWYRQQPGQSLTLIATANQGSEATYESGFVIDKFPISRPNLTFSTLTVSNMSPEDSSIYLCSGILYRSQETQYFGPGTRLLVL.

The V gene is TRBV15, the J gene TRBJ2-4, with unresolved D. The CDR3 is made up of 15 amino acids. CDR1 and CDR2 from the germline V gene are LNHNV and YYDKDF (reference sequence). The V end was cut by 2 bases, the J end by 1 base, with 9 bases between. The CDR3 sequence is CATSRWIDAKNIQYF. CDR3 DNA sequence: TGTGCCACCAGCAGATGGATCGATGCCAAAAACATTCAGTACTTC.

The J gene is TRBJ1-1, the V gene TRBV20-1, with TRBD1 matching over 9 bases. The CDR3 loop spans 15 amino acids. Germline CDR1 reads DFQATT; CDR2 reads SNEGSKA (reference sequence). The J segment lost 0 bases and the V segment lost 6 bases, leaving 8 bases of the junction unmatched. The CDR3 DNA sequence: TGCAGTGCGACAGGGGGGGGTGGGATGAACACTGAAGCTTTCTTT. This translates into CSATGGGGMNTEAFF.

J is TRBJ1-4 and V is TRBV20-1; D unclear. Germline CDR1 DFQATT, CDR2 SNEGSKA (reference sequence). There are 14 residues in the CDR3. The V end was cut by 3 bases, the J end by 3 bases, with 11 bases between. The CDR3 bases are TGCAGTGCTAGCGAGACGAAATCTAATGAAAAACTGTTTTTT. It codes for CSASETKSNEKLFF.

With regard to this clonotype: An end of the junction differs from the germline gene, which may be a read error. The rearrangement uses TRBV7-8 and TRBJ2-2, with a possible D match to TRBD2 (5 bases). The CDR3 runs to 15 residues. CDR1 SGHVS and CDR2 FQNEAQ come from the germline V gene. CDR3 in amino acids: CASSLGTHVTGKLFF. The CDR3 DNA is TGTGCCAGCAGCTTAGGGACCCACGTCACCGGGAAGCTGTTTTTT.

The CDR3 DNA reads TGTGCCAGCAGCGCGTCTCCGGGACAGGGGAACACCGGGGAGCTGTTTTTT. It encodes CASSASPGQGNTGELFF. V gene TRBV7-6 combines with J gene TRBJ2-2, with 9 bases aligning to TRBD1. The CDR3 extends over 17 amino acids. The V segment lost 5 bases and the J segment 1 base; nucleotides outside the gene matches: 8. CDR1 is SGHVS, CDR2 FNYEAQ, per germline.

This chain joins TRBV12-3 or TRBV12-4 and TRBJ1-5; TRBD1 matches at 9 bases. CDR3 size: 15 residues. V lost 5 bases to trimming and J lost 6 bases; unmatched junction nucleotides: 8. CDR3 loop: CASSLGQGTIQPQHF. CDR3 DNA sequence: TGTGCCAGCAGTCTTGGACAGGGGACCATTCAGCCCCAGCATTTT.

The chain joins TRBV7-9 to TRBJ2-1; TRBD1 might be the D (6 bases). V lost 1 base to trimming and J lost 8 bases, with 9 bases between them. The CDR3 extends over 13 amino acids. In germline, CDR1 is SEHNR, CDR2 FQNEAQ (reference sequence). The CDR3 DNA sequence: TGTGCCAGCAGCTTAGGGGCAGGGGATGAGCAGTTCTTC. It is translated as CASSLGAGDEQFF. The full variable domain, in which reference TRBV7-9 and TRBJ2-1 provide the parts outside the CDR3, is DTGVSQNPRHKITKRGQNVTFRCDPISEHNRLYWYRQTLGQGPEFLTYFQNEAQLEKSRLLSDRFSAERPKGSFSTLEIQRTEQGDSAMYLCASSLGAGDEQFFGPGTRLTVL.

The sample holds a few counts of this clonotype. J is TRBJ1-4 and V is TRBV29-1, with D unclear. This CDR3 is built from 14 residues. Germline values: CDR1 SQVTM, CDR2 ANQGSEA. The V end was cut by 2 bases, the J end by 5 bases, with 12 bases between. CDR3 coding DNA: TGCAGCGTTGAACGGCGGAAACTAAATGAAAAACTGTTTTTT. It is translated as CSVERRKLNEKLFF.

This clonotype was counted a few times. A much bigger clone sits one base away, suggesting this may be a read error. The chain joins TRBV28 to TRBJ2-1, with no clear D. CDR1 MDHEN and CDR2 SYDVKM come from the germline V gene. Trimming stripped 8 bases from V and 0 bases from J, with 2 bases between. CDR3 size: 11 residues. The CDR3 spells CASCSYNEQFF. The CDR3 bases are TGTGCCAGCTGCTCCTACAATGAGCAGTTCTTC.